The rows below give T cell receptor beta chains drawn from one sample of a study of shared clonotypes between healthy human individuals. Measured with immunoSEQ multiplex PCR; TCRdb has only the in-frame clones, and not every one. Here the sample spans just over 2,000,000 clones, 95% being singletons. Source material: naive CD4+ T cells sorted from blood. Every receptor here comes from a man in his late teens or twenties in good health. CDR3s include the opening cysteine and the closing phenylalanine or tryptophan. Fields, in order: D gene, V gene, clone size, J gene, CDR3 DNA, CDR3 protein. A D gene is named only where the DNA matches it firmly. Clone size is shown for a subset of rows, as once, few, many or a class of expanded clone.

.	TRBV7-2	.	TRBJ2-7	TGTGCCAGCAGCTTAGGGGCTGTTAGCTACGAGCAGTACTTC	CASSLGAVSYEQYF
TRBD2	TRBV6-5	.	TRBJ2-7	TGTGCCAGCACGGCTAGCGGGACCTACGAGCAGTACTTC	CASTASGTYEQYF
.	TRBV7-7	.	TRBJ2-1	TGTGCTAGCGCCGGGGATCAAATCTACAATGAGCAGTTCTTC	CASAGDQIYNEQFF
TRBD2	TRBV6-1	.	TRBJ2-1	TGTGCCAGCAGGAGGGGACTAGGGTACAATGAGCAGTTCTTC	CASRRGLGYNEQFF
.	TRBV28	.	TRBJ2-7	TGTGCCACGTGCGAAAGTGGGGGCATCTTAGGACAGTACTTC	CATCESGGILGQYF
.	TRBV30	once	TRBJ1-4	TGTGCCTGGAGTGTCCCTCCGGGGTCTAATGAAAAACTGTTTTTT	CAWSVPPGSNEKLFF
.	TRBV20-1	.	TRBJ1-2	TGCAGTGCTAGGAGAGATGGCTACACCTTC	CSARRDGYTF
.	TRBV5-1	.	TRBJ2-7	TGCGCCAGCAGCCAGGAGGGGCCTCTCCACGAGCAGTACTTC	CASSQEGPLHEQYF
.	TRBV28	.	TRBJ2-7	TGTGCCAGCAGTTTATCAAAGGTAGTTTGGGGGCAGTACTTC	CASSLSKVVWGQYF
.	TRBV5-1	.	TRBJ2-5	TGCGCCAGCAGCGGATTACAGGGATCCCAAGAGACCCAGTACTTC	CASSGLQGSQETQYF
TRBD1	TRBV10-1	.	TRBJ1-6	TGCGCCAGCAGCCTTGACAGGGGAGAAAATTCACCCCTCCACTTT	CASSLDRGENSPLHF
TRBD1	TRBV5-1	.	TRBJ1-4	TGCGCCAGCAGCTTGGACAGGGGGTCTAATGAAAAACTGTTTTTT	CASSLDRGSNEKLFF
TRBD2	TRBV5-1	.	TRBJ2-5	TGCGCCAGCAGCTTGGCGGCTAGCGGGAGCCTGGAGACCCAGTACTTC	CASSLAASGSLETQYF
.	TRBV30	.	TRBJ2-1	TGTGCCTGGAGTCATAGTGTAGGGTACAATGAGCAGTTCTTC	CAWSHSVGYNEQFF
.	TRBV5-1	.	TRBJ2-2	TGCGCCAGCAGCCGGATGGGCGCAAACACCGGGGAGCTGTTTTTT	CASSRMGANTGELFF
TRBD1	TRBV18	.	TRBJ1-1	TGTGCCAGCTCACCGACTGGACAGGGCAACACTGAAGCTTTCTTT	CASSPTGQGNTEAFF
TRBD1	TRBV30	.	TRBJ1-2	TGTGCCGGTGAAGGGACAGGGTATGGCTACACCTTC	CAGEGTGYGYTF
.	TRBV29-1	.	TRBJ2-7	TGCAGCCCTACGCTGGGACCGAGCTCCTACGAGCAGTACTTC	CSPTLGPSSYEQYF
TRBD1	TRBV7-2	.	TRBJ1-6	TGTGCCAGCAACCGAGAGGGACAGATCAATTCACCCCTCCACTTT	CASNREGQINSPLHF
.	TRBV2	.	TRBJ2-5	TGTGCCAGCAGTGAAGCGATTCGCTTCCAAGAGACCCAGTACTTC	CASSEAIRFQETQYF
.	TRBV7-2	.	TRBJ2-1	TGTGCCAGCAGCTTAGCGCTGGGCAGGGGTACCAATGAGCAGTTCTTC	CASSLALGRGTNEQFF
.	TRBV7-9	.	TRBJ2-5	TGTGCCAGCAGCCGGGACCCAGCGGAGACCCAGTACTTC	CASSRDPAETQYF
TRBD1	TRBV6-5	once	TRBJ1-2	TGTGCCACCGCGGGACAGGGCCTCGGGGGCTACACCTTC	CATAGQGLGGYTF
.	TRBV9	.	TRBJ2-7	TGTGCCAGCAGCGAGGGGGGACTCCGGACGTCCGAGCAGTACTTC	CASSEGGLRTSEQYF
.	TRBV29-1	.	TRBJ2-5	TGCAGCGTGGCCTTATTCGGGACACCCCAAGAGACCCAGTACTTC	CSVALFGTPQETQYF
.	TRBV4-3	few	TRBJ1-2	TGCGCCAGCAGCCCCCCGGGTCTGGGTCCCCCTTATGGCTACACCTTC	CASSPPGLGPPYGYTF
.	TRBV5-1	.	TRBJ2-5	TGCGCCAGCAGCTTGGATGGCGGGTACCAAGAGACCCAGTACTTC	CASSLDGGYQETQYF
TRBD1	TRBV28	.	TRBJ2-5	TGTGCCAGCAGACAGGGGAAGATGTGGCAGGAGACCCAGTACTTC	CASRQGKMWQETQYF
TRBD2	TRBV6-5	.	TRBJ2-3	TGTGCCAGCAGTTACTCGAAGCGGGGGGTGCGCTATACGCAGTATTTT	CASSYSKRGVRYTQYF
.	TRBV2	.	TRBJ1-5	TGTGCCAGCAGTCGGGACAATAATCAGCCCCAGCATTTT	CASSRDNNQPQHF
.	TRBV7-9	.	TRBJ2-5	TGTGCCAGCAGCCACAGCCAAGAGACCCAGTACTTC	CASSHSQETQYF
.	TRBV5-4	.	TRBJ1-4	TGTGCCAGCAGCACTAGGGGGGTTGGGAATGAAAAACTGTTTTTT	CASSTRGVGNEKLFF
TRBD1	TRBV28	.	TRBJ1-5	TGTGCCAGCAGTTTATTAGACAGGGGGGTAGGGGGAAATCAGCCCCAGCATTTT	CASSLLDRGVGGNQPQHF
.	TRBV5-1	.	TRBJ2-1	TGCGCCAGCAGCTTGACGTTCGATGAGCAGTTCTTC	CASSLTFDEQFF
.	TRBV27	.	TRBJ1-4	TGTGCTCCGGATCGGCTGGGTAATGAAAAACTGTTTTTT	CAPDRLGNEKLFF
.	TRBV9	.	TRBJ1-4	TGTGCCAGCAGCGGCCCAAGGGCGGGTGAAAAACTGTTTTTT	CASSGPRAGEKLFF
TRBD1	TRBV7-8	.	TRBJ2-7	TGTGCCAGCAGCTTACCAGCAGGACAGGGCCCCTACGAGCAGTACTTC	CASSLPAGQGPYEQYF